The 27 T cell receptor beta chains given below trace back to one sample, sequenced in a study of OX40 agonist ivuxolimab in advanced cancers. Assay used: immunoSEQ multiplex PCR; TCRdb lists only in-frame clones, some missing. The sample yields under 100,000 clones, 80% to 90% seen once. Sequenced here: CD4+ or CD8+ T cells sorted from blood, sampled in a trial of the OX40 agonist ivuxolimab. The receptors shown here come from an adult with an advanced solid tumor such as melanoma, head and neck, liver or kidney cancer.

The rearrangement joins TRBV4-2 to TRBJ2-6; D gene unclear. The CDR3 length is 14 residues. The germline gives CDR1 LGHNA, CDR2 YNFKEQ. Deletions cut 0 bases from V and 4 bases from J, with 4 bases between. CDR3 DNA: TGTGCCAGCAGCCAAGAAGTAGGGGCCAACGTCCTGACTTTC. This gives the protein CASSQEVGANVLTF.

The gene calls are TRBV9 and TRBJ1-2, with TRBD1 identical over 8 bases. Germline CDR1 SGDLS, CDR2 YYNGEE. After removal of 3 bases from V and 7 bases from J, the junction contained 8 bases not matched to a gene. The length of the CDR3 is 14 residues. The CDR3 spells CASSGFTGTGGYTF. The CDR3 DNA is TGTGCCAGCAGCGGATTCACCGGGACAGGTGGCTACACCTTC.

The CDR3 here is CASSLARAEQYF. The CDR3, as DNA: TGTGCCAGCAGCTTAGCAAGGGCCGAGCAGTACTTC. The chain links TRBV7-2 to TRBJ2-7; D uncertain. This CDR3 comprises 12 residues. The germline gives CDR1 SGHTA, CDR2 FQGNSA. Trimming removed 0 bases from V and 6 bases from J, with 6 bases in between.

The chain employs TRBV28 and TRBJ2-2, with 7 bases aligning to TRBD1. CDR1 and CDR2 (germline): MDHEN, SYDVKM. Losses at the gene ends were 5 bases for V and 6 bases for J; bases not matched to a gene: 12. CDR3 length: 16 amino acids. CDR3 in DNA: TGTGCCAGCAGTACCATAGGGACAGAAGGGGCCGGGGAGCTGTTTTTT. It translates to CASSTIGTEGAGELFF.

The chain recombines TRBV19 with TRBJ2-2; D not resolved. Germline assignment: CDR1 LNHDA and CDR2 SQIVND (reference sequence). The CDR3 contains 14 residues. V was shortened by 10 bases and J by 3 bases, with 15 bases between the two germline ends. Written as DNA, the CDR3 is TGTGCCACTGTGTCCACGACCTACACCGGGGAGCTGTTTTTT. Translated, it gives CATVSTTYTGELFF.

The chain links TRBV29-1 to TRBJ1-1, with 9 bases fitting TRBD1. Germline CDR1 reads SQVTM; CDR2 reads ANQGSEA. V lost 7 bases to trimming and J lost 9 bases; unmatched junction nucleotides: 6. The CDR3 runs 11 residues. CDR3 sequence: CSDLDRGQAFF. The CDR3 DNA is TGCAGCGACCTGGACAGGGGCCAAGCTTTCTTT. The full variable domain, its missing parts supplied by reference TRBV29-1 and TRBJ1-1, is SAVISQKPSRDICQRGTSLTIQCQVDSQVTMMFWYRQQPGQSLTLIATANQGSEATYESGFVIDKFPISRPNLTFSTLTVSNMSPEDSSIYLCSDLDRGQAFFGQGTRLTVV.

Notes on this clone: The junction does not match germline at one end; this may be a read error. The J gene is TRBJ2-1, the V gene TRBV19, with 11 bases lining up with TRBD2. Per germline, CDR1 LNHDA and CDR2 SQIVND (reference sequence). This CDR3 contains 13 residues. Written as DNA, the CDR3 is TGTGCCAGTAGCCCGGGACTAGCGGACCCTTTCCTCTTC. This gives the protein CASSPGLADPFLF. The variable domain in full, completed from reference TRBV19 and TRBJ2-1, reads DGGITQSPKYLFRKEGQNVTLSCEQNLNHDAMYWYRQDPGQGLRLIYYSQIVNDFQKGDIAEGYSVSREKKESFPLTVTSAQKNPTAFYLCASSPGLADPFLFGPGTRLTVL.

This chain links TRBV6-5 with TRBJ1-2; D remains ambiguous. Trimming left V 5 bases short and J 1 base short, with 11 bases between. Germline V gene lookup returns CDR1 MNHEY and CDR2 SVGAGI. CDR3 length equals 14 residues. In nucleotides, the CDR3 is TGTGCCAGCAGTAAAACAGATAGTAACTATGGCTACACCTTC. This gives the protein CASSKTDSNYGYTF.

The genes are TRBV18 and TRBJ2-3; no clear D gene. Germline V gene lookup returns CDR1 KGHSH and CDR2 LQKENI. CDR3 size: 14 residues. Trimming removed 0 bases at V and 4 bases at J, with 8 bases between. The CDR3 protein is CASSPPVTADTQYF. The DNA for the CDR3 is TGTGCCAGCTCACCACCGGTCACGGCAGATACGCAGTATTTT.

The count of this clone is one. The chain is built from TRBV28 and TRBJ2-5; TRBD1 matches at 7 bases. The CDR3 is 15 amino acids. V was clipped by 6 bases and J by 3 bases; unmatched bases: 10. Germline-derived CDR1 and CDR2 are MDHEN and SYDVKM. DNA of the CDR3: TGTGCCAGCAGAGCAAGGGCCGGGACAGAAGAGACCCAGTACTTC. It codes for CASRARAGTEETQYF.

The V gene is TRBV5-1, the J gene TRBJ1-1; weak D call: TRBD1 (6 bases). CDR1 and CDR2 from the germline V gene are SGHRS and YFSETQ. V was shortened by 3 bases and J by 0 bases, with 21 bases between the two germline ends. The CDR3 totals 18 residues. The CDR3 bases are TGCGCCAGCAGCTCACGCGGGACAACAGAACTCATGAACACTGAAGCTTTCTTT. The encoded protein is CASSSRGTTELMNTEAFF.

The chain couples TRBV5-1 to TRBJ1-1; 8 bases are shared with TRBD1. The ends lost 4 bases at V and 3 bases at J; junction bases unmatched: 11. This CDR3 spans 16 amino acids. The germline V gene encodes CDR1 SGHRS and CDR2 YFSETQ. CDR3 sequence (DNA): TGCGCCAGCAGCACCGGACAGGGCCGAGTGGACACTGAAGCTTTCTTT. The encoded protein is CASSTGQGRVDTEAFF.

CDR3 sequence: CASSLVGASTDTQYF. The CDR3 DNA follows: TGTGCCAGCAGCTTAGTTGGCGCTAGCACAGATACGCAGTATTTT. The genes are TRBV7-2 and TRBJ2-3; D is unclear. This CDR3 comprises 15 residues. Germline V gene lookup returns CDR1 SGHTA and CDR2 FQGNSA. The V end lost 1 base, the J end lost 0 bases, and 8 bases lay between the germline ends.

The rearrangement uses TRBV7-2 and TRBJ1-1; 8 bases align to TRBD1. J was trimmed by 4 bases and V by 1 base; bases with no gene match: 5. CDR3 length: 15 residues. Per germline, CDR1 SGHTA and CDR2 FQGNSA. CDR3 nucleotides: TGTGCCAGCAGCTTAGATCCCGGGACAGGCACTGAAGCTTTCTTT. Residues: CASSLDPGTGTEAFF.

This clone has just one count. This chain connects TRBV19 to TRBJ2-7; 9 bases are shared with TRBD1. CDR1 and CDR2 (germline): LNHDA, SQIVND (reference sequence). With V trimmed by 4 bases and J by 7 bases, 14 bases remained unmatched. The CDR3 has 16 amino acids. This CDR3 reads CASSTRAGQGAGEQYF. CDR3 coding DNA: TGTGCCAGTAGTACCCGTGCGGGACAGGGAGCGGGAGAGCAGTACTTC.

The V and J genes are TRBV27 and TRBJ1-4; D gene ambiguous. Per germline, CDR1 MNHEY and CDR2 SMNVEV (reference sequence). This CDR3 region has 14 residues. V was cut by 3 bases and J by 0 bases, with 5 bases left in between. CDR3 coding DNA: TGTGCCAGCAGTTTTCTTGCAACTAATGAAAAACTGTTTTTT. Translation: CASSFLATNEKLFF.

A note on this clone: The DNA is omitted, as the CDR3 cannot be located on it reliably, and the CDR3 follows TCRdb's listing. V is TRBV6-1 and J is TRBJ1-2. The CDR3 is 14 residues long, counting both termini. Germline CDR1 and CDR2: MNHNS and SASEGT. CDR3 amino acids: CASSSSGDHYGYTF.

The V gene is TRBV16, the J gene TRBJ1-6; D is uncertain. This CDR3 contains 14 residues. Trimming removed 4 bases from V and 6 bases from J, with 10 bases in between. Germline V lookup: CDR1 KGHSY, CDR2 FQNENV. Here the CDR3 reads CASSRNGFNSPLHF. CDR3 coding DNA: TGTGCCAGCAGCCGGAACGGGTTTAATTCACCCCTCCACTTT.

The chain couples TRBV27 to TRBJ2-7; 9 bases line up with TRBD1. CDR1 MNHEY and CDR2 SMNVEV come from the germline V gene (reference sequence). The CDR3 consists of 15 residues. Unmatched junction bases numbered 6, after V lost 4 bases and J lost 2 bases. The chain's CDR3 is CASSSLGTGTYEQYF. The CDR3, as DNA: TGTGCCAGCAGTTCCCTCGGGACAGGGACCTACGAGCAGTACTTC.

V and J are TRBV6-6 and TRBJ2-5; either TRBD1 or TRBD2 may supply D (6 bases each). V was cut by 0 bases and J by 5 bases, with 16 bases left in between. This CDR3 is built from 16 residues. Looked up from germline, CDR1 is MNHNY and CDR2 is SVGAGI (reference sequence). The DNA for the CDR3 is TGTGCCAGCAGTTACTCGAGAGGGGGGATGGGGGAGACCCAGTACTTC. Protein product: CASSYSRGGMGETQYF.

The chain links TRBV9 to TRBJ1-1; 11 nucleotides match TRBD1. The CDR3 spans 15 residues. The germline gives CDR1 SGDLS, CDR2 YYNGEE. The trim removed 3 bases at V and 4 bases at J, leaving 5 bases unmatched. CDR3 residues: CASSATGTGGTEAFF. The CDR3, as DNA: TGTGCCAGCAGCGCGACCGGGACAGGGGGCACTGAAGCTTTCTTT.

This sequence joins TRBV12-5 and TRBJ2-2; D is undetermined. The CDR3 contains 16 residues. Trimming took off 2 bases at V and 7 bases at J, with 17 bases between the two ends. Germline CDR1 LGHNT, CDR2 FRNRAP. For the CDR3, the DNA is TGTGCTAGTGGTTTGCCCCCGGACCCGGACGGCGGGGAGCTGTTTTTT. It translates to CASGLPPDPDGGELFF. Variable domain in full (rest from reference TRBV12-5 and TRBJ2-2): DARVTQTPRHKVTEMGQEVTMRCQPILGHNTVFWYRQTMMQGLELLAYFRNRAPLDDSGMPKDRFSAEMPDATLATLKIQPSEPRDSAVYFCASGLPPDPDGGELFFGEGSRLTVL.

The chain carries TRBV7-9 and TRBJ1-4; tentatively, D is TRBD1 (6 bases). This CDR3 has 13 residues. V shed 5 bases and J shed 6 bases, with 10 bases lying between them. Germline loops: CDR1 SEHNR, CDR2 FQNEAQ (reference sequence). CDR3 in DNA: TGTGCCAGCAGCCAAAGACAGGATGAAAAACTGTTTTTT. As protein: CASSQRQDEKLFF.

The chain employs TRBV9 and TRBJ2-2; 8 nucleotides agree with TRBD1. V shed 4 bases and J 7 bases; nucleotides not matched to a gene: 9. This CDR3 comprises 15 residues. The germline gives CDR1 SGDLS, CDR2 YYNGEE. CDR3 bases: TGTGCCAGCAGCACCCGACAGGGGACGGGCGGGGAGCTGTTTTTT. This encodes CASSTRQGTGGELFF. Complete variable domain (other parts from reference TRBV9 and TRBJ2-2): DSGVTQTPKHLITATGQRVTLRCSPRSGDLSVYWYQQSLDQGLQFLIQYYNGEERAKGNILERFSAQQFPDLHSELNLSSLELGDSALYFCASSTRQGTGGELFFGEGSRLTVL.

The chain couples TRBV6-5 to TRBJ1-2; 7 bases match TRBD1. The CDR3 extends over 15 amino acids. The V and J ends lost 8 bases and 7 bases, in that order; junction bases with no gene match: 16. Germline V gives CDR1 MNHEY, CDR2 SVGAGI. CDR3 nucleotides: TGTGCCAGCTCAAGAACAGGGGTCGGCTTGAGTGGCTACACCTTC. It translates to CASSRTGVGLSGYTF.

The V and J genes are TRBV11-2 and TRBJ2-5, with no clear D. There are 14 residues in the CDR3. Trimming removed 5 bases at V and 5 bases at J, with 15 bases between. CDR1 is SGHAT, CDR2 FQNNGV, per germline. CDR3 bases: TGTGCCAGCAGCCCCTCCGGATTTTGGGAGACCCAGTACTTC. It translates to CASSPSGFWETQYF. Filled out from reference TRBV11-2 and TRBJ2-5, the complete variable domain reads EAGVAQSPRYKIIEKRQSVAFWCNPISGHATLYWYQQILGQGPKLLIQFQNNGVVDDSQLPKDRFSAERLKGVDSTLKIQPAKLEDSAVYLCASSPSGFWETQYFGPGTRLLVL.

The genes are TRBV4-3 and TRBJ2-3; possibly TRBD2 for D (5 bases). V dropped 1 base and J dropped 0 bases, with 17 bases sitting between them. CDR1 and CDR2 (germline): LGHNA, YSLEER. This CDR3 region has 18 residues. The CDR3 coding sequence is TGCGCCAGCAGCCAAGGGGAGACGGGTAGCCCTAGCACAGATACGCAGTATTTT. Protein: CASSQGETGSPSTDTQYF.